This T cell receptor beta chain came from a study of vaccination and CD4 T cells after COVID-19. Turning to the study itself: The cells in question were stimulated using overlapping spike peptides derived from SARS-CoV-2, HCoV-NL63, HCoV-OC43 and HCoV-229E.

The Oncomine TCR Beta short-read assay sequenced DNA from cultured CD4+ T cells. MiXCR, run by TCRdb on the PCR reads, gives a single entry per CDR3 protein. The sample records 15,000 to 20,000 distinct CDR3 sequences, roughly 48% being singletons. CDR1 and CDR2 (germline): SGHTA, FQGTGA. The V end lost 3 bases, the J end lost 4 bases, and 11 bases lay between the germline ends. The CDR3 is 14 residues long. Treatment of the sample: approximately 11-day PBMC culture with coronavirus spike peptide pools or control peptides (ViraFEST assay). T cells were expanded with peptide pools, and expanded clonotypes were identified by TCR sequencing. IL-2 at 9.5 to 10 IU/ml and peptide pools at roughly 9.1 ug/ml were added to PBMCs cultured at a few million per well. This clonotype was detected a few times. The target antigen is unknown.

This chain joins TRBV7-3 and TRBJ2-3; possibly TRBD1 or TRBD2 for D (5 bases each). The sequence was obtained from a human donor who had recovered from COVID-19. The material sequenced was CD4+ T cells from blood, cultured in vitro, taken before SARS-CoV-2 vaccination. This CDR3 is CASSFQGVPDTQYF. The DNA of the CDR3 is TGTGCCAGCAGCTTCCAGGGAGTTCCAGATACGCAGTATTTT. The full variable domain, its missing parts supplied by reference TRBV7-3 and TRBJ2-3, is GAGVSQTPSNKVTEKGKYVELRCDPISGHTALYWYRQSLGQGPEFLIYFQGTGAADDSGLPNDRFFAVRPEGSVSTLKIQRTERGDSAVYLCASSFQGVPDTQYFGPGTRLTVL.